The clone carrying this TCR beta chain was observed at least ten times. The antigen is unknown. Quantitative 5'-RACE with molecular barcodes generated TCR beta libraries. Via MiXCR, TCRdb re-called the 5' RACE reads, giving one row per CDR3 protein. Of about 460,000 distinct CDR3 sequences in the sample, about 5.4% were seen once. The data are from a study of CD8 T cells in ankylosing spondylitis. General observations from the study: Significant enrichment of disease-linked clones was reported in matched ankylosing spondylitis synovial fluid. Eight or nine highly homologous variants made up a TCR beta motif that seemed to typify ankylosing spondylitis blood. Earlier work had already found some motif variants in reactive arthritis synovial fluid and blood.

CDR3 length: 14 amino acids. Germline values: CDR1 KGHSY, CDR2 FQNENV. V dropped 0 bases and J dropped 1 base, with 6 bases sitting between them. This chain uses TRBV16 with TRBJ1-2; D is ambiguous. Sequencing was done on a sample of blood, either unsorted or a sorted T cell fraction (not recorded which). The sequence was obtained from a male donor with ankylosing spondylitis. CDR3: CASSQSGDNYGYTF. DNA of the CDR3: TGTGCCAGCAGCCAATCGGGCGATAACTATGGCTACACCTTC.